This T cell receptor beta chain is from a study of blood T cell repertoires in COVID-19. On the study more broadly: T cells, B-cell-depleted T cells, or PBMCs supplied cDNA or gDNA.

The CDR3 is 14 residues long. From germline, CDR1 is LNHDA and CDR2 SQIVND (reference sequence). After removal of 7 bases from V and 6 bases from J, the junction contained 11 bases not matched to a gene. TCRdb's copy holds only in-frame clones and misses some; the assay was immunoSEQ multiplex PCR. This sample has 150,000 to 200,000 clones, with over 80% found just once. The chain combines TRBV19 with TRBJ2-7; TRBD1 matches at 8 bases. This TCR derives from a woman in her thirties or forties with COVID-19, enrolled during active disease. The sequenced material came from peripheral blood. CDR3 bases: TGTGCCAGTAAAGCAGGACAGGGTCCCCTCGAGCAGTACTTC. Translating it yields CASKAGQGPLEQYF.